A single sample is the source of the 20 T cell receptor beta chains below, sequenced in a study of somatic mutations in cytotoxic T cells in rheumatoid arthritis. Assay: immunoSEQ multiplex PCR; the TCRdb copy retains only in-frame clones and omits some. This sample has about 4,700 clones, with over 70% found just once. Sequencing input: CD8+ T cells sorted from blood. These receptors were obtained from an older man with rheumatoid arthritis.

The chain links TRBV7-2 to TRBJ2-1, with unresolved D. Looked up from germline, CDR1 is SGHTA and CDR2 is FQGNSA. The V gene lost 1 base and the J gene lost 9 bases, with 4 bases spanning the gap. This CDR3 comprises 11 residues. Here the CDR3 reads CASSLGSEQFF. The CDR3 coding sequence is TGTGCCAGCAGCTTAGGCAGTGAGCAGTTCTTC.

CDR3 in amino acids: CASRAGMNIQYF. The CDR3 DNA follows: TGTGCCAGTAGAGCAGGGATGAACATTCAGTACTTC. The chain uses TRBV19 and TRBJ2-4; perhaps TRBD1 as D (5 bases). Germline CDR1 is LNHDA and CDR2 is SQIVND (reference sequence). V gave up 6 bases and J gave up 7 bases, with 10 bases separating them. The CDR3 is 12 residues long.

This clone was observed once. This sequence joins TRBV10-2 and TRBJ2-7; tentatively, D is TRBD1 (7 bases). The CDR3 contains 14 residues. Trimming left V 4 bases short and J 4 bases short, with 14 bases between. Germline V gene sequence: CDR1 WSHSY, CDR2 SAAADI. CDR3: CASSVGPGGYEQYF. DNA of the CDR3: TGCGCCAGCAGTGTAGGGCCAGGGGGGTACGAGCAGTACTTC.

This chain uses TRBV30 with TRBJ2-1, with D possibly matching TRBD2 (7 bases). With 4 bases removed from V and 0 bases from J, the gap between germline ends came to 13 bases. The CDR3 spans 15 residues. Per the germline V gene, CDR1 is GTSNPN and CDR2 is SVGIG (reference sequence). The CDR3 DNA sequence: TGTGCCTGGAAGGGGGGGCGCAGCTCCTACAATGAGCAGTTCTTC. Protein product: CAWKGGRSSYNEQFF.

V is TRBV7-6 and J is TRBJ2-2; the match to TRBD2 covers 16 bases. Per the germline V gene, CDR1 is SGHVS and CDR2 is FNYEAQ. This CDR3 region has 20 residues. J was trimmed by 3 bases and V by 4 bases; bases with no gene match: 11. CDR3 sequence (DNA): TGTGCCAGCAGCTCGCGAGCCGGGACTAGCGGGAGGGCCCACACCGGGGAGCTGTTTTTT. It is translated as CASSSRAGTSGRAHTGELFF.

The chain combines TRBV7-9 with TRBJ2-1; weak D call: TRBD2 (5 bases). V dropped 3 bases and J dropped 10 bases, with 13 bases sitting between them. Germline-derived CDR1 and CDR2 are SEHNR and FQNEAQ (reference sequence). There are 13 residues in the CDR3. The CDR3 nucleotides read TGTGCCAGCAGCTTTGCGGGTGGGCCAGAGCAGTTCTTC. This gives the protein CASSFAGGPEQFF. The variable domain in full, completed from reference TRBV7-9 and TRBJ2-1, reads DTGVSQNPRHKITKRGQNVTFRCDPISEHNRLYWYRQTLGQGPEFLTYFQNEAQLEKSRLLSDRFSAERPKGSFSTLEIQRTEQGDSAMYLCASSFAGGPEQFFGPGTRLTVL.

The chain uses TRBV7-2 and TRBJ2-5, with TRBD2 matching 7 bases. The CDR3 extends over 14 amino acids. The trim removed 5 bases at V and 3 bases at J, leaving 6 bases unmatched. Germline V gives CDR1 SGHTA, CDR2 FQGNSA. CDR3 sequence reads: CASSQRLAEETQYF. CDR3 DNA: TGTGCCAGCAGCCAGCGGCTAGCGGAAGAGACCCAGTACTTC.

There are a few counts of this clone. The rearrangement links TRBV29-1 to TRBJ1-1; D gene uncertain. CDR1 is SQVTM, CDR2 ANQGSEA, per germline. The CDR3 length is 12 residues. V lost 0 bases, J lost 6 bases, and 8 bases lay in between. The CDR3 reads CSVEEFTAEAFF. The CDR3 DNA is TGCAGCGTTGAAGAATTCACAGCTGAAGCTTTCTTT.

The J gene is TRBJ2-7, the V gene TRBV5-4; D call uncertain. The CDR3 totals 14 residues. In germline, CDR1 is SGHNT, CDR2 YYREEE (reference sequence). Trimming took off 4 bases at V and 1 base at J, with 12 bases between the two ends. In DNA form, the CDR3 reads TGTGCCAGCAGCCCCGACTCAAGATCCTACGAGCAGTACTTC. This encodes CASSPDSRSYEQYF.

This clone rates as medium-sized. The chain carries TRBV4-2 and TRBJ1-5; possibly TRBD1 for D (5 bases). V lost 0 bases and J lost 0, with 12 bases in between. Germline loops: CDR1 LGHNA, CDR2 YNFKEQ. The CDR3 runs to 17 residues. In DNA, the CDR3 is TGTGCCAGCAGCCAAGATCAGGGATCCTTTAGCAATCAGCCCCAGCATTTT. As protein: CASSQDQGSFSNQPQHF.

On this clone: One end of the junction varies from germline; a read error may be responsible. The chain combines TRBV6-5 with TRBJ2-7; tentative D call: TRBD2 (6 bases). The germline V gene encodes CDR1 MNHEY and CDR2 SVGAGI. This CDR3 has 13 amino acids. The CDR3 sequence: CASSYSGTVEKYF. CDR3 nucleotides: TGTGCCAGCAGTTACTCGGGGACTGTCGAGAAGTACTTC.

The CDR3 region is CASSLRWGRATEAFF. The CDR3 DNA reads TGTGCCAGTAGTCTACGCTGGGGCAGGGCCACTGAAGCTTTCTTT. The chain employs TRBV19 and TRBJ1-1; D is perhaps TRBD1 (5 bases). The germline gives CDR1 LNHDA, CDR2 SQIVND (reference sequence). The CDR3 consists of 15 residues. V was cut by 5 bases and J by 4 bases, with 17 bases left in between.

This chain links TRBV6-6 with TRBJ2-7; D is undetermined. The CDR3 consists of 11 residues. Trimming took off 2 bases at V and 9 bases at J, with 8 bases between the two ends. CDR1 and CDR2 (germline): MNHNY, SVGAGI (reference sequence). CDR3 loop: CASSYDSGQYF. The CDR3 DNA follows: TGTGCCAGCAGTTACGACTCCGGGCAGTACTTC.

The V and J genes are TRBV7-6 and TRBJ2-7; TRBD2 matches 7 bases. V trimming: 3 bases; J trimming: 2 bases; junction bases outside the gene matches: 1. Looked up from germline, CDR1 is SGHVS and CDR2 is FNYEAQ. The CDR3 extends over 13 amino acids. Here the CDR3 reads CASSFGLAYEQYF. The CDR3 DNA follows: TGTGCCAGCAGCTTTGGACTAGCCTACGAGCAGTACTTC.

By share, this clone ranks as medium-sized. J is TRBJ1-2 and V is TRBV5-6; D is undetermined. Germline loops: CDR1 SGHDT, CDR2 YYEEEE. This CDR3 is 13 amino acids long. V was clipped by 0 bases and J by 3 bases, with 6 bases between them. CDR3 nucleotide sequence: TGTGCCAGCAGCTTGGCTACTGACTATGGCTACACCTTC. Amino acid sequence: CASSLATDYGYTF.

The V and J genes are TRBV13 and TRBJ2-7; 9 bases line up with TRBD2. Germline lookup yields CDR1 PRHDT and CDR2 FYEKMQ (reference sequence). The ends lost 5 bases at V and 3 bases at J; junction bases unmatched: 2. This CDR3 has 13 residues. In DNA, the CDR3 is TGTGCCAGCAGCAAGACTAGCGGCTACGAGCAGTACTTC. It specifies CASSKTSGYEQYF. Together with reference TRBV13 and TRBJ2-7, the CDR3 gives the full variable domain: AAGVIQSPRHLIKEKRETATLKCYPIPRHDTVYWYQQGPGQDPQFLISFYEKMQSDKGSIPDRFSAQQFSDYHSELNMSSLELGDSALYFCASSKTSGYEQYFGPGTRLTVT.

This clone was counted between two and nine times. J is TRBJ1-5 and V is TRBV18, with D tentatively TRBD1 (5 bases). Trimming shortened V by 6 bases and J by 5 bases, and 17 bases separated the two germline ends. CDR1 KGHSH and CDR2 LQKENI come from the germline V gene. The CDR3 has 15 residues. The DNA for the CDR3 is TGTGCCAGCTCCAAATCGAAACAGGATTATCAGCCCCAGCATTTT. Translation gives CASSKSKQDYQPQHF.

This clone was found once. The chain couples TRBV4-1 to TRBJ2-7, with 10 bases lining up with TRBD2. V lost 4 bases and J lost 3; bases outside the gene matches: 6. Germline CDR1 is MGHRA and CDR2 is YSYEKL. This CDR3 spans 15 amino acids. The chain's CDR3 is CASSRGLAGDYEQYF. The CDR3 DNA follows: TGCGCCAGCAGCCGAGGGCTAGCGGGAGACTACGAGCAGTACTTC.

CDR3 DNA: TGTGCCATCAGTCGAGAAGGGACAGGGTACGAAAAACTGTTTTTT. This encodes CAISREGTGYEKLFF. The chain is built from TRBV10-3 and TRBJ1-4; 9 nucleotides line up with TRBD1. Germline lookup yields CDR1 ENHRY and CDR2 SYGVKD. J was trimmed by 8 bases and V by 5 bases; bases with no gene match: 9. The CDR3 sequence is 15 residues long.

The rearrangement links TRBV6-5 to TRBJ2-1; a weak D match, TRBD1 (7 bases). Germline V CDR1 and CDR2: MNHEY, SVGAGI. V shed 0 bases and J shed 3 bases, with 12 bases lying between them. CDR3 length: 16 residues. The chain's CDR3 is CASSYSGGGVYNEQFF. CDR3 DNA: TGTGCCAGCAGTTACTCTGGAGGGGGCGTCTACAATGAGCAGTTCTTC.